This TCR beta chain is from a study of technical replicates of blood from a handful of donors (dated by TCRdb to about 2017). This clone occurred a few times. What antigen it recognizes has not been identified. No quality values exist for individual bases; no much larger clone is one base distant. Receptor libraries were prepared by the immunoSEQ multiplex PCR assay. The table comes from immuneACCESS by way of TCRdb, which keeps in-frame sequences with V and J called. Part of the clones is missing from these tables; in studies checked, under half for an unresolved V gene and the rest for unknown reasons. The sample includes approximately 51,000 clones, with 93% observed a single time. Together, the top ten hold roughly 4.3% of the sample. The specimen sequenced was PBMCs. This clonotype was obtained from a human donor in good health. Some clones in this sample may be carry-over from other donors' samples.

The bases read TGCGCCAGCAGCCAGATCGGGGGGACAGGGGCCAACGTCCTGACTTTC. Its amino acids are CASSQIGGTGANVLTF. This chain joins TRBV4-3 to TRBJ2-6; 7 matching bases give a weak D call of TRBD2. V and J lose 3 bases and 4 bases, and a span of 13 bases separates them. The CDR3 runs 16 residues from the cysteine to the phenylalanine. Kept here is only the CDR3 DNA, which spans 48 bases and is read in frame from base 1. Looking up the germline V gene yields CDR1 LGHNA and CDR2 YSLEER.